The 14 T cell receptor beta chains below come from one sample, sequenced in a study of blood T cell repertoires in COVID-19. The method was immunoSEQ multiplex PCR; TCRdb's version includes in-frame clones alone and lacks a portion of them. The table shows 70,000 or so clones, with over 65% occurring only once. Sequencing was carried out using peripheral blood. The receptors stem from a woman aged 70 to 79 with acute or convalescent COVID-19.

The CDR3 DNA reads TGCGCCAGCAGCTTGGTTGCGGGAGCTCGGTACGAGCAGTACTTC. Translating it yields CASSLVAGARYEQYF. The chain couples TRBV5-1 to TRBJ2-7, with 7 positions matching TRBD2. The germline gives CDR1 SGHRS, CDR2 YFSETQ. J lost 4 bases, V lost 0 bases, and 7 bases had no gene match. CDR3 size: 15 residues.

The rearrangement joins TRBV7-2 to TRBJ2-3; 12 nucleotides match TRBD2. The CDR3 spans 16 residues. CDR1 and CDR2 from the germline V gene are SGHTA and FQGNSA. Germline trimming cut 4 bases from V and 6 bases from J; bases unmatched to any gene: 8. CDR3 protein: CASSSWTSGEGDTQYF. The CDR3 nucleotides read TGTGCCAGCAGCTCCTGGACTAGCGGGGAGGGGGATACGCAGTATTTT.

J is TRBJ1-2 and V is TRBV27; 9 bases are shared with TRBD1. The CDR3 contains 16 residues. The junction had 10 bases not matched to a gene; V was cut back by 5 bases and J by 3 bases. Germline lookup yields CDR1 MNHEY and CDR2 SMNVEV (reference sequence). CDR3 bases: TGTGCCAGCAGTCCAGACAGGGGGAGAGTTGACTATGGCTACACCTTC. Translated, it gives CASSPDRGRVDYGYTF.

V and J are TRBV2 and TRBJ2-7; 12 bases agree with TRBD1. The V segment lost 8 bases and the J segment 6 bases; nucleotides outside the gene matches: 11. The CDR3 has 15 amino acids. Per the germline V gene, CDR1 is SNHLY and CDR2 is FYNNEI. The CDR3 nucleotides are TGTGCCAGCGGCCGGGGGGGACAGGGGGCTCTCGAGCAGTACTTC. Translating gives CASGRGGQGALEQYF.

Written as DNA, the CDR3 is TGTGCCTGGAGTTTATCAGATACGCAGTATTTT. It codes for CAWSLSDTQYF. The rearrangement links TRBV30 to TRBJ2-3; no clear D gene. Per germline, CDR1 GTSNPN and CDR2 SVGIG (reference sequence). Trimming took off 2 bases at V and 4 bases at J, with 4 bases between the two ends. The CDR3 has 11 residues.

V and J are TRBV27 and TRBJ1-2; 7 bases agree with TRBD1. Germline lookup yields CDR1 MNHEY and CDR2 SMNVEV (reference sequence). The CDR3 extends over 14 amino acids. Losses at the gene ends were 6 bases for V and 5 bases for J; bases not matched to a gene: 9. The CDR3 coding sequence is TGTGCCAGCAGCCCACAGGGGCTAGGGTATGGCTACACCTTC. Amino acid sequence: CASSPQGLGYGYTF.

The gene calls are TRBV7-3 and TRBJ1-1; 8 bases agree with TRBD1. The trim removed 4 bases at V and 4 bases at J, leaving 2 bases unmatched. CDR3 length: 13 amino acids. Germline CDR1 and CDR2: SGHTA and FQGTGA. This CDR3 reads CASSYTGGTEAFF. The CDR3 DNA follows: TGTGCCAGCAGCTATACAGGGGGCACTGAAGCTTTCTTT.

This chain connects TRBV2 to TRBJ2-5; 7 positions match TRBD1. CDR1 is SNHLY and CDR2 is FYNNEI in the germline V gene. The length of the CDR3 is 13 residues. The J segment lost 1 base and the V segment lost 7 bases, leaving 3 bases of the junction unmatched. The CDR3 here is CASNGQAQETQYF. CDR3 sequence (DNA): TGTGCCAGCAACGGACAGGCCCAAGAGACCCAGTACTTC.

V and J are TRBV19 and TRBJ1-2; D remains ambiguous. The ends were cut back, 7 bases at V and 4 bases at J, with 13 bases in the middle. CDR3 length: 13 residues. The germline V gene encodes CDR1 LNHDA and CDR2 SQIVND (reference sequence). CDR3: CASTSGARYGYTF. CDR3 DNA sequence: TGTGCCAGTACCTCGGGAGCCCGCTATGGCTACACCTTC.

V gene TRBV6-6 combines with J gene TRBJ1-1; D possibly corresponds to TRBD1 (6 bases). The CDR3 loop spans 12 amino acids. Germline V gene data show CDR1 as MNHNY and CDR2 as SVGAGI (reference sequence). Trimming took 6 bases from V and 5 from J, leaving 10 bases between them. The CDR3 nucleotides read TGTGCCAGCAGGCGTCAGGGGACTGAAGCTTTCTTT. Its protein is CASRRQGTEAFF.

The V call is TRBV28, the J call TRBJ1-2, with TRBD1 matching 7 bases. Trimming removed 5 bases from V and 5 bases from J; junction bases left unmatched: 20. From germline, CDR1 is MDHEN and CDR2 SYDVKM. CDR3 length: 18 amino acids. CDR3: CASSPGDSTYLGRYGYTF. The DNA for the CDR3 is TGTGCCAGCAGTCCAGGGGACAGCACATACCTGGGACGGTATGGCTACACCTTC.

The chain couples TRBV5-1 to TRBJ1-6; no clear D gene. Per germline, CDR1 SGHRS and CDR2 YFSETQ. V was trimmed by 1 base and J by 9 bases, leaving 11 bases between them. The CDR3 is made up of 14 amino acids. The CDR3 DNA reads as TGCGCCAGCAGCTTGCGATCTAACGGTTCACCCCTCCACTTT. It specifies CASSLRSNGSPLHF.

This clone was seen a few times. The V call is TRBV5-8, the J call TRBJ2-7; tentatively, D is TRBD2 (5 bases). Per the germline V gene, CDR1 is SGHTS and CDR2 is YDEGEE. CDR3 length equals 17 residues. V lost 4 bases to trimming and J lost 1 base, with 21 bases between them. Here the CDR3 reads CASSPQEDPGSSYEQYF. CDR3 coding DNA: TGTGCCAGCAGCCCGCAGGAGGATCCGGGTAGTTCCTACGAGCAGTACTTC.

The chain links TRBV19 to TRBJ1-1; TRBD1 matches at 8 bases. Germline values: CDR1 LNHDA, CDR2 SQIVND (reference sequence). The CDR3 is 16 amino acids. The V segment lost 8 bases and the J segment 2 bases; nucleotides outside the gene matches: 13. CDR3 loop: CASGNQRAGGNTEAFF. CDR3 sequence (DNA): TGTGCCAGTGGAAATCAGCGGGCAGGGGGCAACACTGAAGCTTTCTTT.